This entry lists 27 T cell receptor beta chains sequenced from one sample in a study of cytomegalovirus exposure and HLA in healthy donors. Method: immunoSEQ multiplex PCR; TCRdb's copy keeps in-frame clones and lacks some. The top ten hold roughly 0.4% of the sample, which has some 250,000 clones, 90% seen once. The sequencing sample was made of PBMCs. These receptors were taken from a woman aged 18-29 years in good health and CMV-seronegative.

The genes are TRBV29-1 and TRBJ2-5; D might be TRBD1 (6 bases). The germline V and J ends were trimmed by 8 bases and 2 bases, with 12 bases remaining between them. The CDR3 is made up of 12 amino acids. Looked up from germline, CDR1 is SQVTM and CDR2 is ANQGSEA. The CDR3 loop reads CSSEQGQETQYF. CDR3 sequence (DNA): TGCAGCTCAGAACAGGGACAAGAGACCCAGTACTTC.

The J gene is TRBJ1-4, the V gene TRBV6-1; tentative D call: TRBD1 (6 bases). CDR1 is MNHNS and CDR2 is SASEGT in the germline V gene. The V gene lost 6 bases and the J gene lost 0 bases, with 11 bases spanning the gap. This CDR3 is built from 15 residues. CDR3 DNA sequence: TGTGCCAGCAGACCTACAGGGTCAACTAATGAAAAACTGTTTTTT. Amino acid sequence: CASRPTGSTNEKLFF.

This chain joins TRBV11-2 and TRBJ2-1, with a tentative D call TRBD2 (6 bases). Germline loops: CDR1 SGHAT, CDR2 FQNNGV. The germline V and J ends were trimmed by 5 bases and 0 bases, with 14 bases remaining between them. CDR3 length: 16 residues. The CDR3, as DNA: TGTGCCAGCAGCCCGGGACTTTCGAGCTCCTACAATGAGCAGTTCTTC. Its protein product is CASSPGLSSSYNEQFF.

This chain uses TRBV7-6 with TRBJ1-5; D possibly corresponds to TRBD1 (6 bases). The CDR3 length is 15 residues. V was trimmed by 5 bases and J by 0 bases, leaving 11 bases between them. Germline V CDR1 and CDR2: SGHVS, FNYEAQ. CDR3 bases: TGTGCCAGCAGCCAGGGGCAGGGTAGCAATCAGCCCCAGCATTTT. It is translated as CASSQGQGSNQPQHF.

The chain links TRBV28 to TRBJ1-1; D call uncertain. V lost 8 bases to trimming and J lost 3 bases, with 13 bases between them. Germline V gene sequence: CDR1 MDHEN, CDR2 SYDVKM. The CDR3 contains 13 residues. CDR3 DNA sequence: TGTGCCAGCTCCACCGGCGGGGACACTGAAGCTTTCTTT. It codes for CASSTGGDTEAFF.

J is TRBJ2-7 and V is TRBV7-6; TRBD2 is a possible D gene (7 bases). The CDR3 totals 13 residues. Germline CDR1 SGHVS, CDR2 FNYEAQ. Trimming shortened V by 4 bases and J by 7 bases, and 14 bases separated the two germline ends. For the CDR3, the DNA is TGTGCCAGCAGCTGGGGGAGGGGGGATGAGCAGTACGTC. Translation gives CASSWGRGDEQYV.

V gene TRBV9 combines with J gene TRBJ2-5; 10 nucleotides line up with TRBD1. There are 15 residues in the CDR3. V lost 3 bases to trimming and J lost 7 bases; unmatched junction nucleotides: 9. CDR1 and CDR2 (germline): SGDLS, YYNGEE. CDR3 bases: TGTGCCAGCAGCGAACGGGACAGGGGTCTCGGGACCCAGTACTTC. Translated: CASSERDRGLGTQYF.

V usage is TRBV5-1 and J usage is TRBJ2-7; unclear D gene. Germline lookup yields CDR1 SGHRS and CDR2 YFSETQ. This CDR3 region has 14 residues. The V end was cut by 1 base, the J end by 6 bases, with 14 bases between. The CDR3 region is CASSLHSPNFEQYF. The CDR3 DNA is TGCGCCAGCAGCTTGCACAGTCCCAATTTCGAGCAGTACTTC.

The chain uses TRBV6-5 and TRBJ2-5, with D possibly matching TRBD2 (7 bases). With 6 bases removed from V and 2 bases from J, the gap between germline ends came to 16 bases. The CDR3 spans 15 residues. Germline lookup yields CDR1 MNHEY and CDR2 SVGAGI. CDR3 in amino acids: CASRIGGGLQETQYF. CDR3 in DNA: TGTGCCAGCAGAATTGGGGGGGGGCTACAAGAGACCCAGTACTTC.

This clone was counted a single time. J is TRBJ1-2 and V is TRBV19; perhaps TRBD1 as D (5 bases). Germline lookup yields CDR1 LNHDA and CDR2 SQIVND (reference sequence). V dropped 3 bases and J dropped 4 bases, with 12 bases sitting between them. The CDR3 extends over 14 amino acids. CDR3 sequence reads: CASSILRDGYGYTF. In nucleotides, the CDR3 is TGTGCCAGTAGTATCCTCAGGGATGGCTATGGCTACACCTTC.

CDR3 in DNA: TGTGCCAGCAGTTTATCAGCAGGGAGGACTGAAGCTTTCTTT. Translating it yields CASSLSAGRTEAFF. The chain couples TRBV28 to TRBJ1-1; tentatively, D is TRBD1 (5 bases). The V end was cut by 1 base, the J end by 5 bases, with 11 bases between. The CDR3 sequence is 14 residues long. From germline, CDR1 is MDHEN and CDR2 SYDVKM.

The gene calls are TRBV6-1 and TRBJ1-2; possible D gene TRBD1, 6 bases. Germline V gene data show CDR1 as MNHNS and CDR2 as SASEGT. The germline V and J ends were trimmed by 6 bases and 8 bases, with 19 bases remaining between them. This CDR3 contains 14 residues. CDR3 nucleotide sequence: TGTGCCAGCAGCTTCACAGGGTATTCGGGAGGCTACACCTTC. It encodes CASSFTGYSGGYTF.

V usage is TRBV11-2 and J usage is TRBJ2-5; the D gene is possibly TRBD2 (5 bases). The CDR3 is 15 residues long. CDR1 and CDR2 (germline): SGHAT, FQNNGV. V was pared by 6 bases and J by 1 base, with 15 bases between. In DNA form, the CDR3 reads TGTGCCAGCAGATTATTCGAAGGAGGCCAAGAGACCCAGTACTTC. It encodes CASRLFEGGQETQYF.

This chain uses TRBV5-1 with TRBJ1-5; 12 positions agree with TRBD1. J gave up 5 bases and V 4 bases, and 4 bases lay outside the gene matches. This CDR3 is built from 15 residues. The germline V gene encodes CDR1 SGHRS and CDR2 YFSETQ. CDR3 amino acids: CASSPGTGGDQPQHF. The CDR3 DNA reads TGCGCCAGCAGCCCCGGGACAGGGGGCGATCAGCCCCAGCATTTT.

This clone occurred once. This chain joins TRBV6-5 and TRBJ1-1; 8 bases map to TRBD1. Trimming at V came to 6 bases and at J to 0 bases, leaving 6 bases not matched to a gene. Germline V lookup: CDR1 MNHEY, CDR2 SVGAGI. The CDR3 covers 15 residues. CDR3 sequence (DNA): TGTGCCAGCAGGAAACAGGGGGGGATGAACACTGAAGCTTTCTTT. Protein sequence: CASRKQGGMNTEAFF.

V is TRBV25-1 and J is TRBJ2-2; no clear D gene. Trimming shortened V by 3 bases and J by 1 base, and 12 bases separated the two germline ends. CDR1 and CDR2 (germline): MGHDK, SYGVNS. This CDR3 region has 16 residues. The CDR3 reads CASSDPRSGNTGELFF. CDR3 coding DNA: TGTGCCAGCAGTGACCCTAGGAGTGGGAACACCGGGGAGCTGTTTTTT.

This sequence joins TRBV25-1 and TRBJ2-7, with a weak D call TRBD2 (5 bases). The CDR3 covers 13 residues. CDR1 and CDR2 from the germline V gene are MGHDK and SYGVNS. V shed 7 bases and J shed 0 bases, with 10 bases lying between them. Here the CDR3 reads CASTPGVSYEQYF. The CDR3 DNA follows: TGTGCCAGCACCCCCGGGGTCTCCTACGAGCAGTACTTC.

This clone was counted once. The CDR3 coding sequence is TGTGCCAGCAGTTTAAATTTTCAGGGGCCAGCTTTCTTT. As protein: CASSLNFQGPAFF. The chain recombines TRBV28 with TRBJ1-1; D is possibly TRBD1 (6 bases). The CDR3 totals 13 residues. V was pared by 2 bases and J by 10 bases, with 14 bases between. Germline CDR1 MDHEN, CDR2 SYDVKM.

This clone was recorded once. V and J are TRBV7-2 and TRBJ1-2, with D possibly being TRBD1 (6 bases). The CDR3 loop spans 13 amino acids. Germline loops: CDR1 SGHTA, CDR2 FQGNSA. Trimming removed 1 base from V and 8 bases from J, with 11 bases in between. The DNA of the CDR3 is TGTGCCAGCAGCTTAGGGGCCCAGGGGGGCTACACCTTC. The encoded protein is CASSLGAQGGYTF.

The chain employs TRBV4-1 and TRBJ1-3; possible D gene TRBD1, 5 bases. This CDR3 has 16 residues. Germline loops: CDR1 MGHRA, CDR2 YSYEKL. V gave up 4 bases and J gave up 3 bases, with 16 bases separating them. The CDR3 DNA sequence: TGCGCCAGCAGCCCAACCAGATGGGGGGTTGGAAACACCATATATTTT. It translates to CASSPTRWGVGNTIYF.

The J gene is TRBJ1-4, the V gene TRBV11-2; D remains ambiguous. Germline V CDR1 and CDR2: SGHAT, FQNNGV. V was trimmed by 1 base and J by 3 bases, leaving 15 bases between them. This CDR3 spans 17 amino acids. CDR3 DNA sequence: TGTGCCAGCAGCTTAGGATATGGTGGGGAGGCTAATGAAAAACTGTTTTTT. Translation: CASSLGYGGEANEKLFF.

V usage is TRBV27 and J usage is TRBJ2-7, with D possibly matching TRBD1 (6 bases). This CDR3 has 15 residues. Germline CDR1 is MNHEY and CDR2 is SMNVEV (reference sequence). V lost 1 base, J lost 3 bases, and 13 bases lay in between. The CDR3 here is CASSLYVGANYEQYF. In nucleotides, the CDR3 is TGTGCCAGCAGTTTATACGTGGGGGCCAACTACGAGCAGTACTTC.

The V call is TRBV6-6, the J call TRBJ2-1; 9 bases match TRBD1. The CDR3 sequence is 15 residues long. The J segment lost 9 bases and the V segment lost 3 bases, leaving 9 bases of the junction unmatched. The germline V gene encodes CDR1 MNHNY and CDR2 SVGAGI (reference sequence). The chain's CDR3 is CASSYSGQDRGEQFF. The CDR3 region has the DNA TGTGCCAGCAGTTATTCGGGACAGGACAGGGGTGAGCAGTTCTTC.

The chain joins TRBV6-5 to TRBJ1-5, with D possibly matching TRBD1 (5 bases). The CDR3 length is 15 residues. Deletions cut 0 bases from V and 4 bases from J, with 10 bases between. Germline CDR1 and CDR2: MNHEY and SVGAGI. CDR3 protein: CASSYSTATNQPQHF. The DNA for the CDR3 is TGTGCCAGCAGTTACTCGACAGCAACTAATCAGCCCCAGCATTTT.

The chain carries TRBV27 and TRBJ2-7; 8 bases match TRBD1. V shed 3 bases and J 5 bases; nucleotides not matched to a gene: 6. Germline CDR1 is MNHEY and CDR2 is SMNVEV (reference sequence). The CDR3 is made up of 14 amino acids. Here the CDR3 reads CASSFLTGEDEQYF. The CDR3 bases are TGTGCCAGCAGTTTTTTGACAGGGGAGGACGAGCAGTACTTC.

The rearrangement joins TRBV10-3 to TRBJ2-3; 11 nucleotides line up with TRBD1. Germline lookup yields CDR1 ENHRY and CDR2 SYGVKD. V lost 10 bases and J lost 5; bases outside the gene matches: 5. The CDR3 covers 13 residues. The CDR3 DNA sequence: TGTGCCAACGGACAGGGGGCGGAAGATACGCAGTATTTT. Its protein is CANGQGAEDTQYF.

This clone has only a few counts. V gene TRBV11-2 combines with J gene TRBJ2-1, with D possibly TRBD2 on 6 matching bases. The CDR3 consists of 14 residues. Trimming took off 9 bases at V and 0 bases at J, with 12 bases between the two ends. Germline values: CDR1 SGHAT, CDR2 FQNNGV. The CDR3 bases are TGTGCCAGTAGGTGGGGGGTCTCCTACAATGAGCAGTTCTTC. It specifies CASRWGVSYNEQFF.